This T cell receptor beta chain was obtained from a study of cytomegalovirus exposure and HLA in healthy donors. The PCR ran on 60 Vbeta and 13 Jbeta primers. Generated by immunoSEQ multiplex PCR, the TCRdb table keeps only in-frame clones and is missing some. The profile shows under 250,000 clones, about 78% of them singletons. General study results and limits: In a later analysis, donors in an Asian-associated ancestry cluster reportedly had fewer N-insertions in productive TCRs than the cohort mean. Follow-up analysis found HLA locus-dependent TCR association rates, highest for DRB1 and lowest for HLA-C.

Comment on this clone: Antigen unknown.

Source material: PBMCs. The receptor was derived from a male donor in good health and CMV-seronegative.

The DNA of the CDR3 is TGTGCCAGCAGCGTAGGGGCAAGCTGGCAGCCCCAGCATTTT. The encoded protein is CASSVGASWQPQHF. The chain joins TRBV9 to TRBJ1-5, with D hard to call. Germline values: CDR1 SGDLS, CDR2 YYNGEE. V shed 0 bases and J shed 7 bases, with 11 bases lying between them. CDR3 length equals 14 residues.